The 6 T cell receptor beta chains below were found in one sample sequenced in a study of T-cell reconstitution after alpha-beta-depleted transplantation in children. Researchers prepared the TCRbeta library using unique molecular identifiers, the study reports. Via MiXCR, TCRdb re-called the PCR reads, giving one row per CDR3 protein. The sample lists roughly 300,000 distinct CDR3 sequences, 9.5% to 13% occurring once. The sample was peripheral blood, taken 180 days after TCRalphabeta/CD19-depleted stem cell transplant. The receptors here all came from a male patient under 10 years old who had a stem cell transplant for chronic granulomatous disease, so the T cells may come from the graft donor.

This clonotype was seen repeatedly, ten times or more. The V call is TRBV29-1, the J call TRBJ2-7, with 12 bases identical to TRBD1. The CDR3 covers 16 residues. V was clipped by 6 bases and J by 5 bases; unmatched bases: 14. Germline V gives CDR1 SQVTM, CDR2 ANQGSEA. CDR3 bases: TGCAGCGTGGTTTCCCCGGGACAGGGGGCGCCGGACGAGCAGTACTTC. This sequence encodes CSVVSPGQGAPDEQYF.

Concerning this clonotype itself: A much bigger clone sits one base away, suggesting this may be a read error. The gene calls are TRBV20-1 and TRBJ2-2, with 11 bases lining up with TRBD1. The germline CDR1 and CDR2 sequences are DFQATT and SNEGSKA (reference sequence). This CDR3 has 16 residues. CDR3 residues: CSAGQGVSANTWELFF. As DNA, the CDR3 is TGCAGTGCGGGACAGGGGGTATCCGCGAACACCTGGGAGCTGTTTTTT.

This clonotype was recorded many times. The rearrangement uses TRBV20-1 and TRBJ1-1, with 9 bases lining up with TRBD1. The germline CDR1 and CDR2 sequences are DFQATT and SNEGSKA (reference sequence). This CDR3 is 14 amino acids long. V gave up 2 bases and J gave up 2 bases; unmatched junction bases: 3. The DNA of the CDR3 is TGCAGTGCTAGATTTACAGGGGGCAACACTGAAGCTTTCTTT. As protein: CSARFTGGNTEAFF.

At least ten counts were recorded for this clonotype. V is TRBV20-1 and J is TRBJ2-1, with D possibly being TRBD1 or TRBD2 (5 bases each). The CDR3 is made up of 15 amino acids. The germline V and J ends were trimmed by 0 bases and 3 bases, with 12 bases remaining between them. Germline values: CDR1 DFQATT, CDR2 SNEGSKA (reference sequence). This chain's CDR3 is CSARDWGSIYNEQFF. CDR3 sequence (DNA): TGCAGTGCTAGAGATTGGGGGAGTATCTACAATGAGCAGTTCTTC.

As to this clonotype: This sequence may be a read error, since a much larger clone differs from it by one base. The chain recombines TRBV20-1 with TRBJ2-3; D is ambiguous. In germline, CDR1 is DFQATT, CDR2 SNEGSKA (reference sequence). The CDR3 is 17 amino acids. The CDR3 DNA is TGCTGTGCTATAATCTACGGTCTGAGGATACGCACAGATACGCAGTATTTT. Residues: CCAIIYGLRIRTDTQYF.

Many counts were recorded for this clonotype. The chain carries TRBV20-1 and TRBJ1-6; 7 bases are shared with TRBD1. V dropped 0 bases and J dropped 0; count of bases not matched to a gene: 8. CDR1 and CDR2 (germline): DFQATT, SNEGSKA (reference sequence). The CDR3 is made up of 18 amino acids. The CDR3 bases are TGCAGTGCTAGAGACGGGACAGTTCAGAGCTCCTATAATTCACCCCTCCACTTT. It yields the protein CSARDGTVQSSYNSPLHF.